This T cell receptor beta chain was identified in a study of T cell changes during pregnancy in multiple sclerosis. CDR3 length: 14 amino acids. V shed 6 bases and J shed 2 bases, with 14 bases lying between them. Per the germline V gene, CDR1 is SGHNT and CDR2 is YYREEE (reference sequence). Profiled with immunoSEQ multiplex PCR; TCRdb holds only in-frame clones, not every one. This table has 80,000 to 130,000 clones, around nine tenths appearing once. The J gene is TRBJ1-2, the V gene TRBV5-4; D not certain. Sequencing was performed on peripheral blood, taken in the second trimester of pregnancy. The source is a female donor with multiple sclerosis, enrolled in a pregnancy study. The CDR3 here is CASKLVTANYGYTF. CDR3 DNA sequence: TGTGCCAGCAAATTAGTGACTGCGAACTATGGCTACACCTTC.